The 17 T cell receptor beta chains in this list originate from one sample, sequenced in a study of shared clonotypes between healthy human individuals. TCRdb's table, derived via immunoSEQ multiplex PCR, lists solely in-frame clones and lacks some. The data show fewer than 1.8 million clones, approximately 98.5% seen once. The sample was naive CD4+ T cells sorted from blood. Subset of the sample: CD45RA+ positively selected. These receptors came from a man aged 25 to 40 in good health.

As for this clone: Additional DNA sequences in this sample encode the identical CDR3. This rearrangement joins TRBV5-1 to TRBJ1-1; D gene ambiguous. The V end lost 2 bases, the J end lost 2 bases, and 7 bases lay between the germline ends. Germline lookup yields CDR1 SGHRS and CDR2 YFSETQ. This CDR3 region has 13 residues. The CDR3 sequence: CASSFGLNTEAFF. CDR3 nucleotides: TGCGCCAGCAGCTTTGGACTCAACACTGAAGCTTTCTTT.

The chain couples TRBV2 to TRBJ2-1; D call uncertain. Germline V gene lookup returns CDR1 SNHLY and CDR2 FYNNEI. The CDR3 loop spans 12 amino acids. V lost 3 bases and J 7 bases, leaving 7 bases between the germline ends. CDR3 DNA: TGTGCCAGCAGTGATCGTTGGAATGAGCAGTTCTTC. Translating gives CASSDRWNEQFF. Full variable domain (missing parts from reference TRBV2 and TRBJ2-1): EPEVTQTPSHQVTQMGQEVILRCVPISNHLYFYWYRQILGQKVEFLVSFYNNEISEKSEIFDDQFSVERPDGSNFTLKIRSTKLEDSAMYFCASSDRWNEQFFGPGTRLTVL.

V is TRBV7-2 and J is TRBJ2-5; 10 bases line up with TRBD2. V shed 1 base, J shed 5 bases, and the junction held 10 bases outside the gene matches. The CDR3 contains 17 residues. In germline, CDR1 is SGHTA, CDR2 FQGNSA. The CDR3 nucleotides read TGTGCCAGCAGCTTAGGGGCGAGCGGGAGGGGCAGGGAGACCCAGTACTTC. As protein: CASSLGASGRGRETQYF.

A remark on this clone: The sample has other DNA sequences that encode this CDR3 too. The chain joins TRBV27 to TRBJ2-2; D unclear. V lost 3 bases and J 6 bases, leaving 5 bases between the germline ends. The CDR3 extends over 12 amino acids. Germline V CDR1 and CDR2: MNHEY, SMNVEV (reference sequence). The CDR3, as DNA: TGTGCCAGCAGTTTTCGCTCCGGGGAGCTGTTTTTT. This sequence encodes CASSFRSGELFF.

V and J are TRBV7-9 and TRBJ2-5; no clear D. The germline V gene encodes CDR1 SEHNR and CDR2 FQNEAQ (reference sequence). The CDR3 totals 14 residues. V was pared by 3 bases and J by 0 bases, with 8 bases between. The CDR3 nucleotides are TGTGCCAGCAGCTTCGACCAGTACCAAGAGACCCAGTACTTC. Its protein is CASSFDQYQETQYF.

The rearrangement joins TRBV6-1 to TRBJ1-1; 8 nucleotides agree with TRBD1. Germline assignment: CDR1 MNHNS and CDR2 SASEGT. Losses at the gene ends were 4 bases for V and 4 bases for J; bases not matched to a gene: 11. CDR3 length: 16 residues. Written as DNA, the CDR3 is TGTGCCAGCAGTGCCTTACCCGTTACAGGGGGCACTGAAGCTTTCTTT. Protein: CASSALPVTGGTEAFF.

The V call is TRBV9, the J call TRBJ2-3; 8 bases line up with TRBD2. The trim removed 0 bases at V and 6 bases at J, leaving 6 bases unmatched. The germline CDR1 and CDR2 sequences are SGDLS and YYNGEE. This CDR3 is built from 15 residues. CDR3 protein: CASSVGREVGDTQYF. The CDR3, as DNA: TGTGCCAGCAGCGTAGGGCGGGAGGTGGGCGATACGCAGTATTTT.

Note on this clone: Other DNA variants within this sample encode the same CDR3. This chain links TRBV2 with TRBJ2-7, with D unclear. The CDR3 sequence is 11 residues long. Between the trimmed V and J ends, which lost 5 bases and 4 bases, there was a span of 6 bases. Per the germline V gene, CDR1 is SNHLY and CDR2 is FYNNEI. CDR3 protein: CASSNTYEQYF. CDR3 in DNA: TGTGCCAGCAGTAACACATACGAGCAGTACTTC.

The chain couples TRBV6-1 to TRBJ2-1, with 13 bases identical to TRBD2. V shed 4 bases, J shed 9 bases, and the junction held 21 bases outside the gene matches. CDR1 and CDR2 from the germline V gene are MNHNS and SASEGT. The CDR3 is 20 amino acids. The CDR3, as DNA: TGTGCCAGCAGTGGAACCTTAGGACTAGCGGGAGCGGAGGGCAGAGGTGAGCAGTTCTTC. Translating it yields CASSGTLGLAGAEGRGEQFF.

The chain uses TRBV4-2 and TRBJ2-5; D remains unclear. V was cut by 0 bases and J by 4 bases, with 6 bases left in between. The V gene's germline CDR1 is LGHNA and CDR2 YNFKEQ. The CDR3 has 13 amino acids. CDR3 sequence: CASSQDWGETQYF. The CDR3 DNA reads TGTGCCAGCAGCCAAGATTGGGGAGAGACCCAGTACTTC.

The chain links TRBV7-3 to TRBJ2-7; D is ambiguous. V shed 5 bases and J shed 6 bases, with 14 bases lying between them. Germline V gene sequence: CDR1 SGHTA, CDR2 FQGTGA. The CDR3 is 13 residues long. CDR3 coding DNA: TGTGCCAGCAGCGGCAGCCTCCGGTCCGAGCAGTACTTC. It translates to CASSGSLRSEQYF. The full variable domain, completed using reference TRBV7-3 and TRBJ2-7, is GAGVSQTPSNKVTEKGKYVELRCDPISGHTALYWYRQSLGQGPEFLIYFQGTGAADDSGLPNDRFFAVRPEGSVSTLKIQRTERGDSAVYLCASSGSLRSEQYFGPGTRLTVT.

This chain links TRBV6-5 with TRBJ2-6; D call uncertain. Germline V gene lookup returns CDR1 MNHEY and CDR2 SVGAGI. V shed 8 bases and J shed 4 bases, with 9 bases lying between them. The CDR3 spans 13 residues. The CDR3 sequence is CASRNAGANVLTF. CDR3 bases: TGTGCCAGCCGCAACGCAGGGGCCAACGTCCTGACTTTC.

The chain joins TRBV19 to TRBJ2-2, with 10 bases identical to TRBD2. CDR3 size: 16 residues. From germline, CDR1 is LNHDA and CDR2 SQIVND (reference sequence). V lost 3 bases to trimming and J lost 7 bases; unmatched junction nucleotides: 8. In DNA form, the CDR3 reads TGTGCCAGTAGTATTCCTAGCGGGAGAGGTCACGGGGAGCTGTTTTTT. Amino acids: CASSIPSGRGHGELFF.

The sample holds one count of this clone. J is TRBJ2-7 and V is TRBV7-6; 9 nucleotides line up with TRBD1. From germline, CDR1 is SGHVS and CDR2 FNYEAQ. The CDR3 is 17 residues long. J gave up 6 bases and V 1 base, and 13 bases lay outside the gene matches. CDR3 nucleotide sequence: TGTGCCAGCAGCTTAGGCCCCGCACGGGACAGGGTGCCCGAGCAGTACTTC. It encodes CASSLGPARDRVPEQYF.

This chain joins TRBV5-4 and TRBJ2-2; TRBD2 aligns across 11 bases. The CDR3 consists of 15 residues. Germline V lookup: CDR1 SGHNT, CDR2 YYREEE (reference sequence). Trimming took 4 bases from V and 5 from J; bases not matched to a gene: 4. This chain's CDR3 is CASSLTSGDTGELFF. CDR3 DNA: TGTGCCAGCAGCCTGACTAGCGGGGATACCGGGGAGCTGTTTTTT.

This rearrangement joins TRBV25-1 to TRBJ2-7; the match to TRBD2 covers 10 bases. The CDR3 is 14 residues long. Germline V gives CDR1 MGHDK, CDR2 SYGVNS. V shed 2 bases and J 6 bases; nucleotides not matched to a gene: 4. DNA for the CDR3: TGTGCCAGCAGTGAAGTAGCGGGAGGTTCCGAGCAGTACTTC. This translates into CASSEVAGGSEQYF.

The CDR3 sequence: CASRPRTGALLNEQFF. Written as DNA, the CDR3 is TGTGCCAGCAGACCCCGGACAGGGGCGTTGCTGAATGAGCAGTTCTTC. The chain has TRBV11-2 and TRBJ2-1; 9 nucleotides match TRBD1. The trim removed 6 bases at V and 7 bases at J, leaving 13 bases unmatched. The germline V gene encodes CDR1 SGHAT and CDR2 FQNNGV. This CDR3 contains 16 residues.